A single TCR beta chain is shown here with its context. Its antigen is not known. Trimming pared 2 bases from V and 2 bases from J, leaving 1 base between. Germline CDR1 MNHEY, CDR2 SVGAGI. CDR3 length: 12 amino acids. These data are taken from a study of T cell responses to AZD1222 COVID-19 vaccine. Study-wide findings and caveats: Donors skewed white British and female; clonal diversity was possibly underestimated. Nearly half of the spike-specific TCRs reportedly recognize variant regions that carry no mutations.

Assay: immunoSEQ multiplex PCR; the TCRdb copy retains only in-frame clones and omits some. The sample lists about 110,000 clones; roughly 92% were seen once. This sample comprised peripheral blood, obtained on day 0 of AZD1222 vaccination. The chain uses TRBV6-5 and TRBJ2-1; D gene uncertain. This receptor was taken from an adult in good health. The CDR3 region has the DNA TGTGCCAGCAGTTACCCCTACAATGAGCAGTTCTTC. This translates into CASSYPYNEQFF.